The clone carrying this TCR beta chain was found a few times. The data are from a study of T-cell memory formation after mild COVID-19. TCRdb ran MiXCR on the 5' RACE reads and lists one entry per CDR3 protein. This table holds 90,000 to 120,000 distinct CDR3 sequences, under 15% found once. The germline gives CDR1 MGHRA, CDR2 YSYEKL. V was clipped by 5 bases and J by 10 bases; unmatched bases: 8. This CDR3 comprises 14 residues. Input material: PBMCs or a T cell subset sorted from them (not recorded which). The TCR was taken from a man between 18 and 29 years old who had mild COVID-19 (a few samples of this study predate the infection). Cell type and time point are not known. The V gene is TRBV4-1, the J gene TRBJ2-1, with 10 positions matching TRBD1. The CDR3, as DNA: TGCGCCAGCAGCGAGTGGGACAGGGGAAAAGAGCAGTTCTTC. It yields the protein CASSEWDRGKEQFF.